Reported below is one TCR beta chain. This clone has only a few counts. No antigen is known for it. Base qualities are not at hand, and no much larger clone is one base apart. The sample comes from a study of blood T cell repertoires in COVID-19 (dated by TCRdb to 2019 to 2021). Broadly, across the study: Samples covering the acute and convalescent phases of COVID-19 were provided by collaborators in the United States, Italy and Spain. The prospective study material was composed of cDNA or gDNA derived from T cells, B-cell-depleted T cells, or PBMCs. Deeply sampled blood TCRbeta repertoires from subjects exposed to, actively infected with, or recovered from COVID-19 were included in the dataset. The repertoires were released in a freely available public database meant as a resource for research on the immune response to SARS-CoV-2. Samples came from the ongoing ImmuneRACE study (first 160 participants) plus 1,254 subjects from 6 global collaborators. Nearly every sample came with metadata listing a de-identified subject ID, COVID-19 status, age in years and sex. Where available, HLA class I and class II types were obtained from metadata supplied by the sample provider rather than from assay-based typing. What the authors observed across the whole study: The amount of clinical and demographic metadata varied by source and participant and was provided uncurated.

The CDR3 starts with the cysteine, ends with the phenylalanine, and has 14 residues. Just CDR3 DNA is preserved here, 42 bases in frame from base 1. From the germline V gene, CDR1 is MDHEN and CDR2 is SYDVKM. V is shortened by 7 bases, J by 2 bases, and the region joining them spans 12 bases. The collaborating institutions used their own protocols to collect whole blood in K2EDTA tubes. Collaborator samples were shipped for TCRbeta analysis as frozen whole blood, isolated PBMCs, or DNA extracted from either sample type. The immunoSEQ Assay, a bias-controlled multiplex PCR, was used to amplify TCRbeta CDR3 regions from genomic DNA. The original pipeline was this. The number of nucleated cells in each sample was estimated by amplification of reference gene primers within the assay. Sequence reads were collapsed and filtered to measure the absolute abundance of every unique TCRbeta CDR3 rearrangement. For each sample, productive Simpson clonality was calculated by taking the square root of Simpson's diversity index across productive rearrangements. As stored in TCRdb, this immuneACCESS dataset retains in-frame rearrangements with V and J assigned. A fraction of the clones does not appear; measured against another copy, unresolved V genes explain less than half of the discrepancy, and the remainder lacks a known reason. The V and J calls and the clone size are those of that table, but D and trimming were determined from the DNA. A total of about 180,000 clones appear in this sample, approximately 90% of them only once. Roughly 4.2% of the sample rests with the top ten.

The source material was peripheral blood. The clonotype originates from a woman under 40 with acute or convalescent COVID-19. The chain is assembled from TRBV28 and TRBJ1-5; a tentative D call is TRBD1 (5 bases match). The CDR3 here reads CASITGIGNQPQHF. The DNA is TGTGCCAGCATAACAGGAATCGGCAATCAGCCCCAGCATTTT. The entire variable domain, with the stretches around the CDR3 drawn from the reference TRBV28 and TRBJ1-5 proteins, is DVKVTQSSRYLVKRTGEKVFLECVQDMDHENMFWYRQDPGLGLRLIYFSYDVKMKEKGDIPEGYSVSREKKERFSLILESASTNQTSMYLCASITGIGNQPQHFGDGTRLSIL.